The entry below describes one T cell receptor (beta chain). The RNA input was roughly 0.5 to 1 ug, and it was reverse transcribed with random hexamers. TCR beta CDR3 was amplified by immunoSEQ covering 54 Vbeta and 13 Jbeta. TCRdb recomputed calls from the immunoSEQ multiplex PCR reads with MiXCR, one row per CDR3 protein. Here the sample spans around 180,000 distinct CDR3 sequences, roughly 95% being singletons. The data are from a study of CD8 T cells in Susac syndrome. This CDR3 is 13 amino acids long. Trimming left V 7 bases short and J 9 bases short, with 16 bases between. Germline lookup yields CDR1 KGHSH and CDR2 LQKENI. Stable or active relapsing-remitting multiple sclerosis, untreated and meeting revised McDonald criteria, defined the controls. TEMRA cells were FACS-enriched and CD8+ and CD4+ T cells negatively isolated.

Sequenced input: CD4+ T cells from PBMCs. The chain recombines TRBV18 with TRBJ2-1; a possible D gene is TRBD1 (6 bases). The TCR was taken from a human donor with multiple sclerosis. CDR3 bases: TGTGCCAGCTTGGAACAGGGATCGGGTGAGCAGTTCTTC. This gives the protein CASLEQGSGEQFF.